This T cell receptor beta chain originates from a study of blood T cell repertoires in COVID-19. Study information: The samples span acute and convalescent COVID-19 from the United States, Italy and Spain. PBMCs, B-cell-depleted T cells, or T cells were the source of the cDNA or gDNA that made up the material.

CDR1 and CDR2 from the germline V gene are SGHAT and FQNNGV. The V end lost 5 bases, the J end lost 8 bases, and 16 bases lay between the germline ends. The CDR3 runs 15 residues. Original processing notes: Amplified reference gene primers provided the basis for estimating nucleated cell counts. Profiling relied on immunoSEQ multiplex PCR, and the TCRdb table lists in-frame clones only, not all of them. The V and J calls and the clone size are those of that table, but D and trimming were determined from the DNA. Of over 65,000 clones listed, 82% were seen once; the top ten hold around 15%. V is TRBV11-2 and J is TRBJ1-6; D is uncertain. The sample taken for sequencing was peripheral blood. This receptor was obtained from a man older than 75 with active COVID-19. CDR3 nucleotide sequence: TGTGCCAGCAGCCAAGAGAGGAGTGTTCATTCACCCCTCCACTTT. It encodes CASSQERSVHSPLHF.